Listed below are T cell receptor beta chains from one sample, sequenced in a study of T cell repertoires in cytomegalovirus infection. TCRdb passed the reads through MiXCR, listing each CDR3 protein once. The sample lists about 740,000 distinct CDR3 sequences; roughly 36% were seen once. Input material: PBMCs. Receptors originate from a human donor in good health (CMV status not recorded). Some clones in this sample may be carry-over from other donors' samples. Each CDR3 is given without its conserved first and last residue. Each record gives: CDR3 protein, V gene, J gene.

cdr3_aa: ASSLRRLLNTEAF
v_call: TRBV18
j_call: TRBJ1-1

cdr3_aa: SARKGAGGPGTEAF
v_call: TRBV20-1
j_call: TRBJ1-1

cdr3_aa: ASSLTVNTGELF
v_call: TRBV12-3/TRBV12-4
j_call: TRBJ2-2

cdr3_aa: ASSQDDVNVGYT
v_call: TRBV4-1
j_call: TRBJ1-2

cdr3_aa: ASSENSVSSTDTQY
v_call: TRBV3-1
j_call: TRBJ2-3

cdr3_aa: ASSIGTGGTYNEQF
v_call: TRBV28
j_call: TRBJ2-1

cdr3_aa: ASSLVGTANYEQY
v_call: TRBV7-2
j_call: TRBJ2-7

cdr3_aa: ASGSGTTYYEQY
v_call: TRBV6-1
j_call: TRBJ2-7

cdr3_aa: ASSSVGGEWTEAF
v_call: TRBV5-1
j_call: TRBJ1-1

cdr3_aa: ASSQDRNSPLH
v_call: TRBV7-9
j_call: TRBJ1-6

cdr3_aa: ASSLVDGQGVNEQY
v_call: TRBV7-9
j_call: TRBJ2-7

cdr3_aa: ASSLGTVTETF
v_call: TRBV7-6
j_call: TRBJ1-1

cdr3_aa: ASSLVGGSGEKLF
v_call: TRBV28
j_call: TRBJ1-4

cdr3_aa: ASSPRFEGHISGNTIY
v_call: TRBV2
j_call: TRBJ1-3

cdr3_aa: ASSLPGQQETQY
v_call: TRBV5-8
j_call: TRBJ2-5

cdr3_aa: ASSLYRKNTEAF
v_call: TRBV7-8
j_call: TRBJ1-1

cdr3_aa: ASRGPGPEAF
v_call: TRBV28
j_call: TRBJ1-1

cdr3_aa: ASSIREIPSHTEAF
v_call: TRBV7-8
j_call: TRBJ1-1

cdr3_aa: ATSDPGVQYEQF
v_call: TRBV24-1
j_call: TRBJ2-1

cdr3_aa: ASSPQGKGQY
v_call: TRBV18
j_call: TRBJ2-7

cdr3_aa: ASRQRSEQF
v_call: TRBV28
j_call: TRBJ2-1

cdr3_aa: ASSLALSNTGELF
v_call: TRBV11-2
j_call: TRBJ2-2

cdr3_aa: ASSPSTGQASYEQY
v_call: TRBV27
j_call: TRBJ2-7

cdr3_aa: ASSSAGTPNTEAF
v_call: TRBV7-9
j_call: TRBJ1-1

cdr3_aa: ASSLEGFGQPQH
v_call: TRBV7-9
j_call: TRBJ1-5

cdr3_aa: ASSSGKNANTGELF
v_call: TRBV5-1
j_call: TRBJ2-2

cdr3_aa: AISERQGARFYEQY
v_call: TRBV10-3
j_call: TRBJ2-7

cdr3_aa: ATSRDIDEQF
v_call: TRBV15
j_call: TRBJ2-1

cdr3_aa: ASRLTSGRRNEQF
v_call: TRBV12-3/TRBV12-4
j_call: TRBJ2-1

cdr3_aa: ASSENRGGGLLWGYT
v_call: TRBV7-8
j_call: TRBJ1-2

cdr3_aa: SARDLVRAYEQY
v_call: TRBV20-1
j_call: TRBJ2-7

cdr3_aa: ASSHLGQGEIYEQY
v_call: TRBV4-2
j_call: TRBJ2-7

cdr3_aa: ASSLGGQRTDTQY
v_call: TRBV7-3
j_call: TRBJ2-3

cdr3_aa: ASQTKPGQGRAGYT
v_call: TRBV28
j_call: TRBJ1-2

cdr3_aa: ASSQDPKPTSTDTQY
v_call: TRBV4-1
j_call: TRBJ2-3

cdr3_aa: ASSARTGGGYEQY
v_call: TRBV7-2
j_call: TRBJ2-7

cdr3_aa: ASSLVGGSPTDTQY
v_call: TRBV7-2
j_call: TRBJ2-3

cdr3_aa: ASSLGAGGTEY
v_call: TRBV27
j_call: TRBJ2-3